The rows below give T cell receptor beta chains drawn from one sample of a study of low-dose radiotherapy and immunotherapy resistance in tumors. TCRdb called the reads again in MiXCR, with one record for every CDR3 protein. Here the sample spans around 36,000 distinct CDR3 sequences, 30% to 35% being singletons. The material sequenced was PBMCs, taken before treatment. The receptor set was obtained from a male donor with gallbladder cancer. Each CDR3 is given with its conserved first and last residue. Fields, in order: J gene, V gene, D gene, clone size, CDR3 protein, CDR3 DNA. A D gene is named only where the DNA matches it firmly. Clone size is not always given. Where it is, it says once, few, many or a class for expanded clones.

J gene: TRBJ2-5
V gene: TRBV5-1
D gene: TRBD2
clone size: many
CDR3 protein: CASSFIGLAETQYF
CDR3 DNA: TGCGCCAGCAGCTTTATAGGACTAGCGGAGACCCAGTACTTC

J gene: TRBJ2-7
V gene: TRBV7-2
D gene: TRBD2
clone size: NA
CDR3 protein: CASSLALGRTSGRAGAYEQYF
CDR3 DNA: TGTGCCAGCAGCTTAGCATTGGGAAGGACTAGCGGGAGGGCCGGGGCTTACGAGCAGTACTTC

J gene: TRBJ2-5
V gene: TRBV29-1
D gene: NA
clone size: many
CDR3 protein: CSVGEETQYF
CDR3 DNA: TGCAGCGTTGGTGAGGAGACCCAGTACTTC

J gene: TRBJ1-5
V gene: TRBV6-2/TRBV6-3
D gene: TRBD1
clone size: NA
CDR3 protein: CASSYGGTGNQPQHF
CDR3 DNA: TGTGCCAGCAGTTACGGAGGGACAGGGAATCAGCCCCAGCATTTT

J gene: TRBJ1-2
V gene: TRBV7-9
D gene: TRBD1
clone size: many
CDR3 protein: CASSLAGTGSYGYTF
CDR3 DNA: TGTGCCAGCAGCTTAGCCGGGACAGGGAGCTATGGCTACACCTTC

J gene: TRBJ2-4
V gene: TRBV11-2
D gene: NA
clone size: NA
CDR3 protein: CASSRPPGNIQYF
CDR3 DNA: TGTGCCAGCAGCCGGCCACCTGGGAACATTCAGTACTTC

J gene: TRBJ2-1
V gene: TRBV12-5
D gene: NA
clone size: many
CDR3 protein: CASGPSRYNEQFF
CDR3 DNA: TGTGCTAGTGGTCCTTCCCGCTACAATGAGCAGTTCTTC

J gene: TRBJ2-5
V gene: TRBV7-2
D gene: TRBD2
clone size: NA
CDR3 protein: CASSLALRGGKETQYF
CDR3 DNA: TGTGCCAGCAGCTTAGCGCTCCGGGGGGGGAAAGAGACCCAGTACTTC

J gene: TRBJ2-5
V gene: TRBV4-1
D gene: NA
clone size: NA
CDR3 protein: CASSHPVGTEETQYF
CDR3 DNA: TGCGCCAGCAGCCACCCGGTAGGGACCGAAGAGACCCAGTACTTC

J gene: TRBJ2-2
V gene: TRBV3-1
D gene: NA
clone size: many
CDR3 protein: CASSRGKNTGELFF
CDR3 DNA: TGTGCCAGCAGCCGTGGAAAGAACACCGGGGAGCTGTTTTTT

J gene: TRBJ2-2
V gene: TRBV6-6
D gene: NA
clone size: many
CDR3 protein: CASSYPDLRTGELFF
CDR3 DNA: TGTGCCAGCAGTTACCCGGACCTCCGGACCGGGGAGCTGTTTTTT

J gene: TRBJ2-1
V gene: TRBV5-6
D gene: NA
clone size: NA
CDR3 protein: CASSFFLAKGGGEQFF
CDR3 DNA: TGTGCCAGCAGCTTTTTTTTGGCTAAGGGAGGGGGTGAGCAGTTCTTC

J gene: TRBJ2-7
V gene: TRBV7-2
D gene: NA
clone size: many
CDR3 protein: CASTSGYEQYF
CDR3 DNA: TGTGCCAGTACCTCAGGTTACGAGCAGTACTTC